These 28 T cell receptor beta chains share one sample of origin, sequenced in a study of blood T cells in healthy people across ages (dated by TCRdb to between 2014 and 2016). Library generation was performed with 5' RACE. TCRdb lists the instrument as Illumina HiSeq 2500. The second PCR ran for roughly 6 to 11 cycles and used a J-beta primer mix along with a sample-barcoded 5' primer. TCRdb handled the public reads itself, with Q25 trimming in fastp and clone calling in MiXCR, and kept productive beta chains. When rows share a CDR3 protein, they turn into one entry using the most common DNA and genes. Here the sample has roughly 1,300,000 distinct CDR3 sequences; around 59% occur a single time. The ten largest account for 6.5% to 8% of the sample. The source material was blood. Receptors originate from a man between 18 and 29 years old in good health.

The genes are TRBV13 and TRBJ1-2; TRBD1 is a possible D gene (5 bases). The V and J ends lost 5 bases and 8 bases respectively, with 21 bases between them. The germline V gene has CDR1 PRHDT and CDR2 FYEKMQ (reference sequence). This CDR3 has 15 residues. The CDR3 loop reads CASSATGGRLGGYTF. The CDR3 DNA is TGTGCCAGCAGCGCCACCGGGGGACGTCTTGGCGGCTACACCTTC.

The V gene is TRBV27, the J gene TRBJ2-7, with a tentative D call TRBD2 (6 bases). The CDR3 runs 13 residues. CDR1 is MNHEY and CDR2 is SMNVEV in the germline V gene (reference sequence). V gave up 9 bases and J gave up 3 bases, with 15 bases separating them. The CDR3 DNA is TGTGCCAGGGCGGGGCAGGCAATCTACGAGCAGTACTTC. Translating gives CARAGQAIYEQYF.

The chain carries TRBV27 and TRBJ2-7; D gene uncertain. V lost 5 bases and J lost 0, with 14 bases in between. The CDR3 has 15 residues. Germline CDR1 reads MNHEY; CDR2 reads SMNVEV (reference sequence). CDR3 sequence: CASSVGPAGSYEQYF. CDR3 in DNA: TGTGCCAGCAGTGTGGGCCCCGCCGGCTCCTACGAGCAGTACTTC.

CDR3 DNA sequence: TGTGCCACCAGATGGGGAGCTTCCTACGAGCAGTACTTC. This encodes CATRWGASYEQYF. This rearrangement joins TRBV15 to TRBJ2-7, with D perhaps matching TRBD2 (5 bases). V was clipped by 6 bases and J by 1 base, with 10 bases between them. The CDR3 loop spans 13 amino acids. Germline lookup yields CDR1 LNHNV and CDR2 YYDKDF (reference sequence).

V is TRBV5-1 and J is TRBJ2-5; TRBD2 is a possible D gene (5 bases). CDR1 and CDR2 from the germline V gene are SGHRS and YFSETQ. This CDR3 spans 15 amino acids. The V gene lost 0 bases and the J gene lost 0 bases, with 9 bases spanning the gap. CDR3 DNA sequence: TGCGCCAGCAGCTTGGCCGTCGGGGACCAAGAGACCCAGTACTTC. It translates to CASSLAVGDQETQYF.

The rearrangement uses TRBV4-2 and TRBJ2-5; weak D call: TRBD1 (5 bases). CDR3 length: 16 residues. Germline CDR1 LGHNA, CDR2 YNFKEQ. V was clipped by 0 bases and J by 5 bases, with 16 bases between them. The DNA of the CDR3 is TGTGCCAGCAGCCAAGATTTCAGGGCGGTTTCGGAGACCCAGTACTTC. It is translated as CASSQDFRAVSETQYF.

The chain joins TRBV13 to TRBJ1-5; D may be TRBD1 (5 bases). Germline V CDR1 and CDR2: PRHDT, FYEKMQ (reference sequence). V was shortened by 6 bases and J by 9 bases, with 12 bases between the two germline ends. This CDR3 spans 12 amino acids. CDR3 loop: CASSRTGGPQHF. The CDR3 DNA reads TGTGCCAGCAGTCGAACGGGGGGGCCCCAGCATTTT.

The chain couples TRBV7-2 to TRBJ1-1, with 10 bases matching TRBD1. The CDR3 runs to 17 residues. V shed 6 bases and J 0 bases; nucleotides not matched to a gene: 10. Germline CDR1 reads SGHTA; CDR2 reads FQGNSA. The CDR3 region has the DNA TGTGCCAGCAGTTGGACCGGGACAGGGGTGGTGAACACTGAAGCTTTCTTT. Protein sequence: CASSWTGTGVVNTEAFF.

The rearrangement uses TRBV7-2 and TRBJ2-3, with D possibly TRBD2 on 6 matching bases. Germline loops: CDR1 SGHTA, CDR2 FQGNSA. There are 14 residues in the CDR3. The V end was cut by 5 bases, the J end by 4 bases, with 13 bases between. CDR3 loop: CASSGGRSPDTQYF. In nucleotides, the CDR3 is TGTGCCAGCAGCGGAGGGCGGAGCCCAGATACGCAGTATTTT.

The gene calls are TRBV4-3 and TRBJ2-7; weak D call: TRBD1 (6 bases). CDR3 size: 15 residues. Between the trimmed V and J ends, which lost 2 bases and 2 bases, there was a span of 13 bases. From germline, CDR1 is LGHNA and CDR2 YSLEER. CDR3 coding DNA: TGCGCCAGCAGCCAAAATTACAGGGCCACCTACGAGCAGTACTTC. It translates to CASSQNYRATYEQYF.

V and J are TRBV6-2 or TRBV6-3 and TRBJ2-3; no definite D call. The CDR3 runs to 15 residues. V was cut by 3 bases and J by 6 bases, with 16 bases left in between. Germline V gene sequence: CDR1 MNHEY, CDR2 SVGEGT. The CDR3 DNA sequence: TGTGCCAGCAGTTATGACTCCCAATACTCGGATACGCAGTATTTT. This gives the protein CASSYDSQYSDTQYF.

V usage is TRBV29-1 and J usage is TRBJ2-7; the D gene is possibly TRBD1 (6 bases). There are 14 residues in the CDR3. Germline V gene lookup returns CDR1 SQVTM and CDR2 ANQGSEA. The V end lost 3 bases, the J end lost 3 bases, and 15 bases lay between the germline ends. CDR3 nucleotide sequence: TGCAGCGTTGATCATGGGGGCCCTAACTACGAGCAGTACTTC. Translation: CSVDHGGPNYEQYF.

A few counts support this clonotype. The gene calls are TRBV5-1 and TRBJ2-7, with unresolved D. This CDR3 has 14 amino acids. Trimming stripped 3 bases from V and 2 bases from J, with 12 bases between. Per germline, CDR1 SGHRS and CDR2 YFSETQ. The DNA for the CDR3 is TGCGCCAGCAGCTCATGGGGTCGAGCCTACGAGCAGTACTTC. Its translation is CASSSWGRAYEQYF.

The chain uses TRBV20-1 and TRBJ2-5, with unresolved D. The CDR3 runs 11 residues. The V end lost 6 bases, the J end lost 5 bases, and 10 bases lay between the germline ends. In germline, CDR1 is DFQATT, CDR2 SNEGSKA (reference sequence). The CDR3 reads CSAAPKETQYF. CDR3 nucleotide sequence: TGCAGTGCAGCCCCCAAGGAGACCCAGTACTTC.

The rearrangement links TRBV4-1 to TRBJ1-4; the D is unclear. The germline gives CDR1 MGHRA, CDR2 YSYEKL. The V end was cut by 1 base, the J end by 8 bases, with 11 bases between. The CDR3 length is 14 residues. The CDR3 loop is CASSQVSVSEKLFF. CDR3 bases: TGCGCCAGCAGCCAAGTCTCAGTAAGCGAAAAACTGTTTTTT.

The V call is TRBV14, the J call TRBJ2-7; D may be TRBD1 or TRBD2 (5 bases each). The germline V and J ends were trimmed by 2 bases and 0 bases, with 17 bases remaining between them. This CDR3 contains 17 residues. Germline values: CDR1 SGHDN, CDR2 FVKESK. The CDR3 is CASSQRDLPTVSYEQYF. The CDR3 DNA follows: TGTGCCAGCAGCCAACGGGACCTACCCACTGTCTCCTACGAGCAGTACTTC.

This clonotype was counted between two and nine times. The chain has TRBV4-3 and TRBJ2-7; a possible D gene is TRBD1 (6 bases). CDR1 LGHNA and CDR2 YSLEER come from the germline V gene. This CDR3 comprises 15 residues. The V end lost 3 bases, the J end lost 0 bases, and 12 bases lay between the germline ends. In DNA form, the CDR3 reads TGCGCCAGCAGCCAGGTGACAGGCAGCTCCTACGAGCAGTACTTC. Amino acids: CASSQVTGSSYEQYF.

CDR3 region: CASSESRLAGTEQYF. The CDR3 nucleotides are TGTGCCAGCAGCGAATCTAGACTAGCGGGCACTGAGCAGTACTTC. The chain couples TRBV5-4 to TRBJ2-7, with 10 bases that match TRBD2. J gave up 7 bases and V 4 bases, and 11 bases lay outside the gene matches. This CDR3 region has 15 residues. Germline values: CDR1 SGHNT, CDR2 YYREEE (reference sequence).

Regarding this clonotype: An end of the junction differs from the germline gene, which may be a read error. The chain employs TRBV24-1 and TRBJ1-1; perhaps TRBD1 as D (6 bases). Germline V gene lookup returns CDR1 KGHDR and CDR2 SFDVKD. The CDR3 spans 14 residues. CDR3 nucleotide sequence: TGTACCACCAGTGGCAGGGGCGGTGGCACTGAAGCTTTCTTT. Encoded protein: CTTSGRGGGTEAFF.

V usage is TRBV7-2 and J usage is TRBJ1-2; the D gene is possibly TRBD1 (6 bases). There are 14 residues in the CDR3. Germline CDR1 is SGHTA and CDR2 is FQGNSA. The V and J ends lost 7 bases and 4 bases respectively, with 16 bases between them. The CDR3 protein is CASNPRTVSYGYTF. The CDR3 nucleotides are TGTGCCAGCAACCCCAGGACAGTCTCCTATGGCTACACCTTC.

CDR3 DNA: TGCGCCAGCAGCTTGGCCCGGGGGGGCCCCTACAATGAGCAGTTCTTC. It yields the protein CASSLARGGPYNEQFF. The J gene is TRBJ2-1, the V gene TRBV5-1, with TRBD2 identical over 8 bases. Germline-derived CDR1 and CDR2 are SGHRS and YFSETQ. Trimming at V came to 0 bases and at J to 2 bases, leaving 4 bases not matched to a gene. CDR3 length: 16 amino acids.

DNA for the CDR3: TGTGCCACCAGCAGAGCTGGCTTCGCCTACGAGCAGTACTTC. This translates into CATSRAGFAYEQYF. The chain is built from TRBV15 and TRBJ2-4; D remains ambiguous. Judging by the DNA end, TRBJ2-7 fits better; the J call may be wrong. The germline CDR1 and CDR2 sequences are LNHNV and YYDKDF (reference sequence). The CDR3 runs 14 residues.

The V and J genes are TRBV11-2 and TRBJ1-4, with D possibly matching TRBD1 (5 bases). Trimming removed 3 bases at V and 14 bases at J, with 13 bases between. The CDR3 is made up of 12 amino acids. Germline CDR1 is SGHAT and CDR2 is FQNNGV. The DNA of the CDR3 is TGTGCCAGCAGCTTTGCGGCAGGGAGGCTGTTTTTT. Amino acids: CASSFAAGRLFF. The full variable domain, its missing parts supplied by reference TRBV11-2 and TRBJ1-4, is EAGVAQSPRYKIIEKRQSVAFWCNPISGHATLYWYQQILGQGPKLLIQFQNNGVVDDSQLPKDRFSAERLKGVDSTLKIQPAKLEDSAVYLCASSFAAGRLFFGSGTQLSVL.

The chain carries TRBV4-1 and TRBJ2-4, with D unresolved. V was shortened by 4 bases and J by 0 bases, with 16 bases between the two germline ends. Germline V CDR1 and CDR2: MGHRA, YSYEKL. The CDR3 is 17 amino acids. Written as DNA, the CDR3 is TGCGCCAGCAGCCCCGAGGAACTCCCCCTAGCCAAAAACATTCAGTACTTC. Its protein product is CASSPEELPLAKNIQYF.

This clonotype was seen a few times. The rearrangement links TRBV4-1 to TRBJ1-1; tentative D call: TRBD1 (6 bases). There are 18 residues in the CDR3. Per germline, CDR1 MGHRA and CDR2 YSYEKL. V lost 0 bases and J lost 7, with 24 bases in between. CDR3 in amino acids: CASSQDPTGTSAGFEAFF. The CDR3 DNA follows: TGCGCCAGCAGCCAAGACCCCACCGGGACATCGGCTGGGTTTGAAGCTTTCTTT.

J is TRBJ2-4 and V is TRBV18; D is possibly TRBD2 (5 bases). TRBJ2-7 explains the end of the DNA better; the J call may be wrong. Germline values: CDR1 KGHSH, CDR2 LQKENI. This CDR3 spans 13 amino acids. CDR3 protein: CASAQKSGSEQYF. Here the CDR3 DNA reads TGTGCCAGCGCACAGAAGTCTGGGAGCGAGCAGTACTTC.

This chain links TRBV20-1 with TRBJ2-5, with 8 positions matching TRBD2. The DNA end is a closer match to TRBJ2-7, so the J assignment may be wrong. Germline V gives CDR1 DFQATT, CDR2 SNEGSKA (reference sequence). The CDR3 loop spans 14 amino acids. CDR3 nucleotide sequence: TGCAGTGCTAGTCCCTTAGCGGGATTCTACGAGCAGTACTTC. Translation gives CSASPLAGFYEQYF.

The chain couples TRBV12-3 or TRBV12-4 to TRBJ2-1, with D possibly matching TRBD2 (5 bases). Trimming shortened V by 6 bases and J by 6 bases, and 12 bases separated the two germline ends. This CDR3 has 13 residues. DNA of the CDR3: TGTGCCAGCAGGCTCCCCGGAGGCAATGAGCAGTTCTTC. It encodes CASRLPGGNEQFF.